This TCR beta chain was profiled in a study of blood T cell repertoires in COVID-19. Whole-study context: Donors in the United States, Italy and Spain gave samples during acute or convalescent COVID-19.

Deletions cut 8 bases from V and 2 bases from J, with 15 bases between. Per the germline V gene, CDR1 is MNHEY and CDR2 is SVGAGI. The CDR3 runs 14 residues. Measured with immunoSEQ multiplex PCR; TCRdb has only the in-frame clones, and not every one. The sample carries around 300,000 clones, 90% recorded once. Adults between about 18 and 95 years of age took part from under 25 US areas. Cohorts were based on clinical histories the participants reported. The V gene is TRBV6-5, the J gene TRBJ2-5; D might be TRBD2 (6 bases). The clonotype comes from a young woman with acute COVID-19. The specimen was PBMCs or T cells enriched from blood (not recorded which). The CDR3 DNA reads as TGTGCCAGCGGAACCGGGACTCCTCAAGAGACCCAGTACTTC. This sequence encodes CASGTGTPQETQYF.